The clone carrying this T cell receptor (beta chain) was counted only a few times. Its target is unknown. These data originate in a study of cytomegalovirus exposure and HLA in healthy donors. The overall study: In an earlier analysis, almost 120 million unique TCR beta sequences were found from about 180 million T cells. Study-level points and caveats: Some V segments (TRBV6-2 and TRBV6-3 among them) were excluded as indistinguishable. One later analysis reportedly identified an Asian-associated ancestry cluster that showed fewer N-insertions than the roughly 720-donor mean.

All donors participated as healthy donors of bone marrow. The germline V gene has CDR1 ENHRY and CDR2 SYGVKD. The CDR3 totals 14 residues. V lost 4 bases to trimming and J lost 0 bases, with 6 bases between them. The PCR contained 60 Vbeta and 13 Jbeta primers. The table came from immunoSEQ multiplex PCR; TCRdb's copy has only in-frame clones and leaves some out. The sample has about 130,000 clones, roughly 71% seen once. The chain joins TRBV10-3 to TRBJ2-2; no reliable D call. This clonotype originated in a woman between 50 and 59 years old in good health and CMV-seropositive. The source material was PBMCs. Here the CDR3 DNA reads TGTGCCATCAGTGGTAGTCCGAACACCGGGGAGCTGTTTTTT. Protein sequence: CAISGSPNTGELFF.